This entry features one T cell receptor (beta chain) sequence. Its antigen is unidentified. The data are from a study of CXCR3-negative and CXCR3-positive naive CD8 T cells. General study points: Naive CXCR3-positive cells had TRB CDR3s more hydrophobic than those of CXCR3-negative naive cells.

Each TRB cDNA library was prepared by 5' RACE (with UMI labels). No DNA is given; TCRdb re-called the 5' RACE reads and lists each CDR3 protein once. This table holds tens of thousands of distinct CDR3 sequences. CD45RO-CCR7+CD27+CD95- marked naive CD8+ T cells. The CDR3 spans 13 residues. CDR1 ENHRY and CDR2 SYGVKD come from the germline V gene. This sequence was found in a human donor in good health. Some clones in this sample may be carry-over from other donors' samples. The sequenced sample consisted of naive CXCR3+ CD8+ T cells from blood. The subset here: CD45RO-CCR7+CD27+CD95- naive CD8+ T cells expressing CXCR3 (TNR3+). This chain uses TRBV10-3 with TRBJ2-7; TCRdb gives TRBD1 as the D gene, but with no DNA this cannot be confirmed. CDR3 amino acids: CAITGDSDSWQYF.